This TCR beta chain was captured in a study of blood T cell repertoires in COVID-19. The assay was immunoSEQ multiplex PCR, and TCRdb's table has in-frame clones only and misses some. The data show around 270,000 clones, over 80% seen once. This TCR came from a middle-aged woman who had been exposed to COVID-19. The source material was PBMCs or T cells enriched from blood (not recorded which).

The CDR3 DNA reads as TGTGCCAGCAGTTTATACAGTAATGAAAAACTGTTTTTT. Amino acids: CASSLYSNEKLFF. The V and J genes are TRBV27 and TRBJ1-4; D gene ambiguous. The V gene's germline CDR1 is MNHEY and CDR2 SMNVEV (reference sequence). This CDR3 has 13 residues. Trimming left V 1 base short and J 4 bases short, with 4 bases between.